In this sample, the clone carrying this T cell receptor beta chain turned up many times. The data were taken from a study of T cells in Graves' hyperthyroidism and ophthalmopathy. What was amplified from RNA transcripts were TCR beta CDR3 regions. The HTBI primer set drove a first-round RT-PCR of the TCR CDR3. TCRdb passed the multiplex PCR reads through MiXCR, listing each CDR3 protein once. The sample includes 350,000 to 400,000 distinct CDR3 sequences, around 14% seen only once; the top ten take approximately 10%. The V segment lost 5 bases and the J segment 0 bases; nucleotides outside the gene matches: 7. The CDR3 consists of 15 residues.

This rearrangement joins TRBV12-3 or TRBV12-4 to TRBJ2-7, with TRBD1 matching 7 bases. The TCR originated in a woman aged 55-75 years with Graves' hyperthyroidism. The specimen was blood. The CDR3 DNA reads as TGTGCCAGCAGTGAACAGGGGTGGAACTCCTACGAGCAGTACTTC. Its translation: CASSEQGWNSYEQYF.